What follows are 14 T cell receptor beta chains derived from one specimen sequenced in a study of blood T cell repertoires in COVID-19. Data came from immunoSEQ multiplex PCR; TCRdb stores just in-frame clones and leaves some out. The sample contains more than 200,000 clones, approximately 80% of which appear only once. Material for sequencing was peripheral blood. Receptor source: a middle-aged woman with active or convalescent COVID-19.

V and J are TRBV5-1 and TRBJ2-6, with TRBD2 identical over 7 bases. This CDR3 spans 19 amino acids. Losses at the gene ends were 4 bases for V and 0 bases for J; bases not matched to a gene: 13. Germline assignment: CDR1 SGHRS and CDR2 YFSETQ. The CDR3: CASSGRQRGALSGANVLTF. The CDR3 nucleotides read TGCGCCAGCAGCGGAAGACAGCGGGGAGCTCTCTCTGGGGCCAACGTCCTGACTTTC.

This rearrangement joins TRBV5-1 to TRBJ1-2, with 9 bases lining up with TRBD1. Trimming cost V 3 bases and J 2 bases; bases outside gene matches: 2. In germline, CDR1 is SGHRS, CDR2 YFSETQ. The length of the CDR3 is 14 residues. In nucleotides, the CDR3 is TGCGCCAGCAGCTGGGACAGGGTAAACTATGGCTACACCTTC. Protein: CASSWDRVNYGYTF.

The chain carries TRBV5-5 and TRBJ1-2; weak D call: TRBD1 (5 bases). V gave up 0 bases and J gave up 8 bases, with 20 bases separating them. The CDR3 is 16 amino acids. From germline, CDR1 is SGHKS and CDR2 YYEKEE (reference sequence). The CDR3 DNA is TGTGCCAGCAGCTTGGACCCCCCCACCCGGCAGGGCGGCTACACCTTC. Translated, it gives CASSLDPPTRQGGYTF. The variable domain in full, with the rest retrieved from reference TRBV5-5 and TRBJ1-2, is DAGVTQSPTHLIKTRGQQVTLRCSPISGHKSVSWYQQVLGQGPQFIFQYYEKEERGRGNFPDRFSARQFPNYSSELNVNALLLGDSALYLCASSLDPPTRQGGYTFGSGTRLTVV.

CDR3 loop: CSVFWGPGELFF. The DNA of the CDR3 is TGCAGCGTTTTCTGGGGGCCCGGGGAGCTGTTTTTT. The V and J genes are TRBV29-1 and TRBJ2-2, with D perhaps matching TRBD1 (6 bases). Germline loops: CDR1 SQVTM, CDR2 ANQGSEA. The V end lost 5 bases, the J end lost 6 bases, and 10 bases lay between the germline ends. The CDR3 runs to 12 residues.

The chain links TRBV5-1 to TRBJ1-4; a weak D match, TRBD1 (6 bases). CDR3 length: 16 residues. Germline CDR1 is SGHRS and CDR2 is YFSETQ. V dropped 4 bases and J dropped 4 bases, with 17 bases sitting between them. In DNA form, the CDR3 reads TGCGCCAGCAGCCCCGGTGGGGGGGCGGGTAATGAAAAACTGTTTTTT. Translating gives CASSPGGGAGNEKLFF.

The chain links TRBV6-5 to TRBJ1-1; TRBD1 matches at 8 bases. Germline V gene sequence: CDR1 MNHEY, CDR2 SVGAGI. The ends lost 6 bases at V and 5 bases at J; junction bases unmatched: 8. The CDR3 loop spans 14 amino acids. CDR3 loop: CASRKTGEGTEAFF. CDR3 bases: TGTGCCAGCAGGAAGACAGGGGAGGGGACTGAAGCTTTCTTT.

CDR3 sequence reads: CASRPTTGANEKLFF. The CDR3 nucleotides read TGCGCCAGCAGGCCAACTACAGGAGCTAATGAAAAACTGTTTTTT. The rearrangement uses TRBV5-1 and TRBJ1-4; a possible D gene is TRBD1 (5 bases). The CDR3 runs to 15 residues. Trimming pared 5 bases from V and 3 bases from J, leaving 14 bases between. The germline V gene encodes CDR1 SGHRS and CDR2 YFSETQ.

J is TRBJ1-5 and V is TRBV19, with 7 bases lining up with TRBD1. Germline lookup yields CDR1 LNHDA and CDR2 SQIVND (reference sequence). The CDR3 runs to 16 residues. With 10 bases clipped from V and 7 bases from J, the junction kept 19 bases outside the gene matches. The CDR3 nucleotides are TGTGCCACCCAAAGTTGGGAGAGGGGGCGACGACAGCCCCAGCATTTT. Translating it yields CATQSWERGRRQPQHF.

As concerns this clone: An end of the junction differs from the germline gene, which may be a read error. The chain is built from TRBV6-1 and TRBJ2-1; 9 bases are a match to TRBD2. The CDR3 spans 14 residues. Germline CDR1 and CDR2: MNHNS and SASEGT. CDR3 DNA: TGTGCCAGCAGTCAAGCGGGGGGCTACAATGAGCAGTTCTTC. It is translated as CASSQAGGYNEQFF.

The chain carries TRBV19 and TRBJ1-2; maybe TRBD1 (6 bases). CDR1 is LNHDA, CDR2 SQIVND, per germline (reference sequence). V was trimmed by 1 base and J by 0 bases, leaving 21 bases between them. The CDR3 is 19 amino acids. The CDR3 DNA follows: TGTGCCAGTAGTATAGCCCCCCCCGGACAGACCATCTCTAACTATGGCTACACCTTC. As protein: CASSIAPPGQTISNYGYTF.

This chain's CDR3 is CASSTYRDSSQAPLHF. The CDR3 bases are TGTGCCAGTAGTACGTACCGGGACAGTTCACAGGCACCCCTCCACTTT. The chain joins TRBV19 to TRBJ1-6; 7 nucleotides align to TRBD1. CDR3 length: 16 residues. V lost 4 bases to trimming and J lost 11 bases; unmatched junction nucleotides: 14. The germline V gene has CDR1 LNHDA and CDR2 SQIVND (reference sequence). The full variable domain, in which reference TRBV19 and TRBJ1-6 provide the parts outside the CDR3, is DGGITQSPKYLFRKEGQNVTLSCEQNLNHDAMYWYRQDPGQGLRLIYYSQIVNDFQKGDIAEGYSVSREKKESFPLTVTSAQKNPTAFYLCASSTYRDSSQAPLHFGNGTRLTVT.

In this sample, this clone turned up once. The CDR3 region has the DNA TGTGCCAGCAGCTTGTATTTGTTAGAAGCTTTCTTT. Protein product: CASSLYLLEAFF. The chain recombines TRBV5-6 with TRBJ1-1; D is uncertain. The ends were cut back, 1 base at V and 8 bases at J, with 9 bases in the middle. The germline V gene encodes CDR1 SGHDT and CDR2 YYEEEE. This CDR3 region has 12 residues.

V gene TRBV11-3 combines with J gene TRBJ2-2; possibly TRBD2 for D (5 bases). Germline V gene data show CDR1 as SGHNT and CDR2 as YENEEA. With 3 bases removed from V and 5 bases from J, the gap between germline ends came to 10 bases. The CDR3 runs 14 residues. CDR3 in DNA: TGTGCCAGCAGCTTTGATACGGGGACCGGGGAGCTGTTTTTT. Its translation is CASSFDTGTGELFF.

The chain has TRBV6-1 and TRBJ1-4; D might be TRBD1 (6 bases). This CDR3 comprises 14 residues. CDR1 and CDR2 from the germline V gene are MNHNS and SASEGT. Trimming cost V 1 base and J 8 bases, with 11 bases left between them. Written as DNA, the CDR3 is TGTGCCAGCAGTGAAGAACAGGGAAACGAAAAACTGTTTTTT. This translates into CASSEEQGNEKLFF.